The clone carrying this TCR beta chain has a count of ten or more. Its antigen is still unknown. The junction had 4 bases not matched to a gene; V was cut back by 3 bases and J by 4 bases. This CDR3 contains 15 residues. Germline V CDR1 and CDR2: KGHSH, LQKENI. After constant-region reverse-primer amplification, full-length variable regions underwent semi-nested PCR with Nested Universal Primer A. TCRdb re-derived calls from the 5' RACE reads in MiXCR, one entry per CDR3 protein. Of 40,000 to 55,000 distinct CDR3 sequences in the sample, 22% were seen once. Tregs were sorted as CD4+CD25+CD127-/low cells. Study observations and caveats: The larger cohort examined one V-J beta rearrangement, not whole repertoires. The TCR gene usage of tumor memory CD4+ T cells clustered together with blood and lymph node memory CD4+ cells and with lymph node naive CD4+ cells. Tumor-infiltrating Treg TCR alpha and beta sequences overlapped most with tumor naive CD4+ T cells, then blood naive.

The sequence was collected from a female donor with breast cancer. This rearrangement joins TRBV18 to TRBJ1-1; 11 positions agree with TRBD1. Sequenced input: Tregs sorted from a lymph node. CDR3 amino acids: CASSPPDRGLTEAFF. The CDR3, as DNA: TGTGCCAGCTCACCTCCGGACAGGGGGCTCACTGAAGCTTTCTTT.